The 21 T cell receptor beta chains below come from one sample, sequenced in a study of cytomegalovirus exposure and HLA in healthy donors. PCR amplification relied on 60 Vbeta primers (plus 13 Jbeta primers). Profiling relied on immunoSEQ multiplex PCR, and the TCRdb table lists in-frame clones only, not all of them. Of about 140,000 clones listed, roughly 85% are singletons. The sequenced sample was PBMCs. The receptors originated from a middle-aged man in good health and CMV-seropositive.

This rearrangement joins TRBV30 to TRBJ1-1; the D gene is possibly TRBD1 (5 bases). Between the trimmed V and J ends, which lost 5 bases and 2 bases, there was a span of 18 bases. This CDR3 contains 15 residues. Germline V lookup: CDR1 GTSNPN, CDR2 SVGIG (reference sequence). The CDR3 loop is CAWALLGQLNTEAFF. CDR3 DNA sequence: TGTGCCTGGGCCCTCCTGGGGCAGTTAAACACTGAAGCTTTCTTT.

This chain links TRBV2 with TRBJ1-1; D possibly corresponds to TRBD1 (5 bases). Trimming took 2 bases from V and 2 from J, leaving 9 bases between them. This CDR3 has 14 residues. Germline V lookup: CDR1 SNHLY, CDR2 FYNNEI. CDR3 DNA: TGTGCCAGCAGTGAACCAGGGTTTAACACTGAAGCTTTCTTT. Protein sequence: CASSEPGFNTEAFF.

This clone was picked up a small number of times. The chain links TRBV13 to TRBJ1-1; 8 bases line up with TRBD1. Germline-derived CDR1 and CDR2 are PRHDT and FYEKMQ (reference sequence). CDR3 length: 12 residues. The V segment lost 8 bases and the J segment 5 bases; nucleotides outside the gene matches: 4. CDR3 nucleotides: TGTGCCAGCGGATACAGGGGGACTGAAGCTTTCTTT. Its translation is CASGYRGTEAFF.

The J gene is TRBJ1-2, the V gene TRBV6-6; 8 nucleotides match TRBD1. Germline CDR1 reads MNHNY; CDR2 reads SVGAGI (reference sequence). This CDR3 is 12 amino acids long. V lost 4 bases to trimming and J lost 8 bases; unmatched junction nucleotides: 3. In nucleotides, the CDR3 is TGTGCCAGCAGTTCGGACAGGGAAGGCTACACCTTC. It yields the protein CASSSDREGYTF.

The CDR3 reads CASSSAGDRGSYAGELFF. DNA for the CDR3: TGTGCCAGCAGTTCAGCGGGGGACAGGGGATCGTACGCCGGGGAGCTGTTTTTT. This chain joins TRBV28 and TRBJ2-2, with 10 bases matching TRBD1. V lost 4 bases to trimming and J lost 6 bases; unmatched junction nucleotides: 14. From germline, CDR1 is MDHEN and CDR2 SYDVKM. The CDR3 sequence is 18 residues long.

This chain links TRBV7-9 with TRBJ1-5; possible D gene TRBD1, 6 bases. CDR1 is SEHNR and CDR2 is FQNEAQ in the germline V gene (reference sequence). The CDR3 loop spans 15 amino acids. V lost 5 bases and J 4 bases, leaving 15 bases between the germline ends. In DNA, the CDR3 is TGTGCCAGCAGCCCCTACGCAGGGGAGAATCAGCCCCAGCATTTT. It yields the protein CASSPYAGENQPQHF.

This clone was seen once. This chain connects TRBV6-6 to TRBJ1-5; the match to TRBD1 covers 8 bases. The length of the CDR3 is 15 residues. After removal of 2 bases from V and 3 bases from J, the junction contained 3 bases not matched to a gene. CDR1 is MNHNY and CDR2 is SVGAGI in the germline V gene (reference sequence). The DNA for the CDR3 is TGTGCCAGCAGTTACGTGGGACAGGACAATCAGCCCCAGCATTTT. It yields the protein CASSYVGQDNQPQHF.

V and J are TRBV5-1 and TRBJ2-2, with 9 bases aligning to TRBD1. There are 15 residues in the CDR3. CDR1 is SGHRS, CDR2 YFSETQ, per germline. Losses at the gene ends were 5 bases for V and 3 bases for J; bases not matched to a gene: 5. The CDR3: CASSTGTGYTGELFF. Here the CDR3 DNA reads TGCGCCAGCAGTACTGGGACAGGGTACACCGGGGAGCTGTTTTTT.

The V gene is TRBV6-6, the J gene TRBJ1-5, with 8 bases matching TRBD1. The CDR3 is made up of 15 amino acids. Germline CDR1 MNHNY, CDR2 SVGAGI (reference sequence). Losses at the gene ends were 5 bases for V and 1 base for J; bases not matched to a gene: 4. The DNA for the CDR3 is TGTGCCAGCAGTGGGTGGACAGGGAGCAATCAGCCCCAGCATTTT. Its translation is CASSGWTGSNQPQHF.

The chain couples TRBV4-1 to TRBJ2-1; D not resolved. V dropped 0 bases and J dropped 12 bases, with 15 bases sitting between them. Per germline, CDR1 MGHRA and CDR2 YSYEKL. This CDR3 has 14 amino acids. CDR3 sequence (DNA): TGCGCCAGCAGCCAAGAAATAGCCGGCCAAAGGCAGTTCTTC. Translation gives CASSQEIAGQRQFF.

The V and J genes are TRBV28 and TRBJ2-4; 10 nucleotides agree with TRBD1. Germline CDR1 and CDR2: MDHEN and SYDVKM. The CDR3 is 14 residues long. Losses at the gene ends were 8 bases for V and 7 bases for J; bases not matched to a gene: 8. CDR3 amino acids: CASAKTGGRNIQYF. The CDR3 DNA sequence: TGTGCCAGCGCGAAGACAGGGGGCCGGAACATTCAGTACTTC. The variable domain in full, with the rest retrieved from reference TRBV28 and TRBJ2-4, is DVKVTQSSRYLVKRTGEKVFLECVQDMDHENMFWYRQDPGLGLRLIYFSYDVKMKEKGDIPEGYSVSREKKERFSLILESASTNQTSMYLCASAKTGGRNIQYFGAGTRLSVL.

The V and J genes are TRBV11-2 and TRBJ2-7; 10 bases agree with TRBD2. The CDR3 is made up of 15 amino acids. The ends lost 3 bases at V and 1 base at J; junction bases unmatched: 3. Germline values: CDR1 SGHAT, CDR2 FQNNGV. The CDR3 spells CASSFSGGISYEQYF. CDR3 nucleotides: TGTGCCAGCAGCTTTAGCGGGGGGATTTCCTACGAGCAGTACTTC. Filled out from reference TRBV11-2 and TRBJ2-7, the complete variable domain reads EAGVAQSPRYKIIEKRQSVAFWCNPISGHATLYWYQQILGQGPKLLIQFQNNGVVDDSQLPKDRFSAERLKGVDSTLKIQPAKLEDSAVYLCASSFSGGISYEQYFGPGTRLTVT.

The chain recombines TRBV19 with TRBJ1-2, with 11 bases lining up with TRBD1. The CDR3 length is 13 residues. V was clipped by 6 bases and J by 5 bases; unmatched bases: 2. CDR1 is LNHDA, CDR2 SQIVND, per germline (reference sequence). This CDR3 is CASRGQGVYGYTF. CDR3 DNA sequence: TGTGCCAGTAGGGGACAGGGGGTTTATGGCTACACCTTC.

The V gene is TRBV18, the J gene TRBJ2-3, with TRBD1 matching over 7 bases. Germline loops: CDR1 KGHSH, CDR2 LQKENI. Germline trimming cut 1 base from V and 2 bases from J; bases unmatched to any gene: 6. The CDR3 covers 16 residues. Here the CDR3 DNA reads TGTGCCAGCTCACCACTCGACAGGGTTGACACAGATACGCAGTATTTT. Translation gives CASSPLDRVDTDTQYF.

This clone was seen more than once but under ten times. CDR3 loop: CASSYGETEAFF. The CDR3 nucleotides are TGTGCCAGCAGTTACGGGGAGACTGAAGCTTTCTTT. This chain uses TRBV6-6 with TRBJ1-1, with D uncertain. Trimming shortened V by 2 bases and J by 5 bases, and 6 bases separated the two germline ends. Per the germline V gene, CDR1 is MNHNY and CDR2 is SVGAGI (reference sequence). There are 12 residues in the CDR3.

The chain is built from TRBV7-6 and TRBJ2-3; a possible D gene is TRBD2 (6 bases). The CDR3 covers 14 residues. V lost 8 bases, J lost 2 bases, and 14 bases lay in between. The germline CDR1 and CDR2 sequences are SGHVS and FNYEAQ. CDR3 bases: TGTGCCAGCTCCCCTTCGGGGGACACAGATACGCAGTATTTT. Translation: CASSPSGDTDTQYF.

The DNA for the CDR3 is TGCGCCAGCAGCTTGGGGGGGGGAAATACCTACAATGAGCAGTTCTTC. This codes for CASSLGGGNTYNEQFF. V and J are TRBV5-1 and TRBJ2-1; TRBD2 matches at 7 bases. Germline V gene data show CDR1 as SGHRS and CDR2 as YFSETQ. Germline trimming cut 0 bases from V and 2 bases from J; bases unmatched to any gene: 5. CDR3 length: 16 residues.

The V gene is TRBV7-9, the J gene TRBJ1-5, with D unresolved. The ends were cut back, 5 bases at V and 3 bases at J, with 5 bases in the middle. The CDR3 spans 12 residues. The germline V gene has CDR1 SEHNR and CDR2 FQNEAQ (reference sequence). CDR3 sequence (DNA): TGTGCCAGCAGCCCCCTCAATCAGCCCCAGCATTTT. As protein: CASSPLNQPQHF.

Only one count was recorded for this clone. The V and J genes are TRBV27 and TRBJ2-2, with TRBD1 matching over 7 bases. CDR3 length: 14 amino acids. Germline V gene lookup returns CDR1 MNHEY and CDR2 SMNVEV (reference sequence). V lost 4 bases and J lost 3; bases outside the gene matches: 2. CDR3 in amino acids: CASSSGQHTGELFF. The CDR3 DNA sequence: TGTGCCAGCAGTTCGGGACAGCACACCGGGGAGCTGTTTTTT.

V and J are TRBV5-1 and TRBJ2-7; 9 nucleotides align to TRBD2. J gave up 4 bases and V 0 bases, and 2 bases lay outside the gene matches. This CDR3 has 14 residues. Germline values: CDR1 SGHRS, CDR2 YFSETQ. CDR3 protein: CASSLVLAGYEQYF. The DNA of the CDR3 is TGCGCCAGCAGCTTGGTGCTAGCGGGGTACGAGCAGTACTTC.

The J gene is TRBJ1-4, the V gene TRBV28; weak D call: TRBD1 (5 bases). The germline V and J ends were trimmed by 7 bases and 2 bases, with 11 bases remaining between them. The CDR3 sequence is 14 residues long. Germline CDR1 and CDR2: MDHEN and SYDVKM. The CDR3 is CASTLGGTNEKLFF. The CDR3 DNA sequence: TGTGCCAGCACCCTGGGGGGTACTAATGAAAAACTGTTTTTT. The entire variable domain, with the rest obtained from reference TRBV28 and TRBJ1-4, is as follows: DVKVTQSSRYLVKRTGEKVFLECVQDMDHENMFWYRQDPGLGLRLIYFSYDVKMKEKGDIPEGYSVSREKKERFSLILESASTNQTSMYLCASTLGGTNEKLFFGSGTQLSVL.